Shown below are 2 T cell receptor beta chains from a single sample sequenced in a study of cytomegalovirus exposure and HLA in healthy donors. Vbeta (60) and Jbeta (13) primers were used in the PCR. The assay was immunoSEQ multiplex PCR, and TCRdb's table has in-frame clones only and misses some. Among some 96,000 clones, about 75% were seen once, and the ten largest hold roughly 7.1%. The specimen was PBMCs. The receptors come from a man aged 35-49 years in good health and CMV-seropositive.

The chain links TRBV30 to TRBJ2-7; TRBD2 matches at 9 bases. This CDR3 spans 20 amino acids. The junction had 18 bases not matched to a gene; V was cut back by 0 bases and J by 0 bases. Germline assignment: CDR1 GTSNPN and CDR2 SVGIG (reference sequence). CDR3 sequence: CAWSVGGVVAGEGSSYEQYF. The CDR3 DNA sequence: TGTGCCTGGAGTGTAGGGGGGGTGGTAGCGGGAGAGGGGAGCTCCTACGAGCAGTACTTC.

The J gene is TRBJ2-5, the V gene TRBV5-1; 9 bases are shared with TRBD2. CDR3 size: 19 residues. J gave up 11 bases and V 3 bases, and 26 bases lay outside the gene matches. The germline CDR1 and CDR2 sequences are SGHRS and YFSETQ. The CDR3 region is CASSWTAGGPGYEDNKQYF. The CDR3 DNA is TGCGCCAGCAGCTGGACTGCGGGGGGGCCAGGCTATGAGGATAATAAGCAGTACTTC.